The 27 T cell receptor beta chains presented below share a single source sample, sequenced in a study of T cell repertoires in cytomegalovirus infection. In TCRdb, the reads were re-called with MiXCR into one record per CDR3 protein. The profile shows roughly 500,000 distinct CDR3 sequences, approximately 16% of them singletons. Sequencing was done on a sample of CD8+ T cells from PBMCs. Receptor source: a human donor in good health (CMV status not recorded). Some clones in this sample may be carry-over from other donors' samples.

Many counts were recorded for this clonotype. This chain connects TRBV7-8 to TRBJ2-1, with 10 bases aligning to TRBD2. Trimming removed 1 base from V and 7 bases from J; junction bases left unmatched: 4. Per the germline V gene, CDR1 is SGHVS and CDR2 is FQNEAQ. The CDR3 runs to 15 residues. The DNA for the CDR3 is TGTGCCAGCAGCTTAGATAGTAGCGGGAGGAATGAGCAGTTCTTC. It specifies CASSLDSSGRNEQFF.

The sample holds a few counts of this clonotype. The chain employs TRBV4-2 and TRBJ1-3; D is perhaps TRBD1 (5 bases). The germline V gene encodes CDR1 LGHNA and CDR2 YNFKEQ. CDR3 length: 15 amino acids. Trimming cost V 1 base and J 7 bases, with 14 bases left between them. CDR3 in amino acids: CASSQAGDPGNTIYF. CDR3 sequence (DNA): TGTGCCAGCAGCCAAGCCGGGGACCCGGGGAACACCATATATTTT.

This clonotype was detected ten times or more. V usage is TRBV7-9 and J usage is TRBJ2-7; D not resolved. The CDR3 has 13 amino acids. Germline V gene data show CDR1 as SEHNR and CDR2 as FQNEAQ (reference sequence). The V gene lost 3 bases and the J gene lost 3 bases, with 9 bases spanning the gap. CDR3 DNA: TGTGCCAGCAGCTTGGTGAATGACTACGAGCAGTACTTC. Amino acids: CASSLVNDYEQYF.

This clonotype was found a few times. V is TRBV5-1 and J is TRBJ2-1; 8 bases are shared with TRBD1. The ends lost 0 bases at V and 5 bases at J; junction bases unmatched: 1. Germline CDR1 is SGHRS and CDR2 is YFSETQ. The CDR3 sequence is 14 residues long. Here the CDR3 DNA reads TGCGCCAGCAGCTTGGCAGGGGGCCACAATGAGCAGTTCTTC. It translates to CASSLAGGHNEQFF.

The chain combines TRBV6-8 with TRBJ1-1, with 7 bases lining up with TRBD1. In germline, CDR1 is MNHGY, CDR2 SAAAGT. This CDR3 is 13 amino acids long. V was pared by 2 bases and J by 11 bases, with 8 bases of the junction left unmatched. CDR3 sequence reads: CASSYSRRGLAFF. CDR3 bases: TGTGCCAGCAGTTACAGTCGGAGGGGGCTGGCTTTCTTT.

Remarks on this clonotype: This sequence may be a read error, since a much larger clone differs from it by one base. The chain is built from TRBV27 and TRBJ1-2, with D possibly matching TRBD1 (5 bases). Germline V CDR1 and CDR2: MNHEY, SMNVEV (reference sequence). Trimming cost V 6 bases and J 1 base, with 18 bases left between them. This CDR3 is built from 16 residues. CDR3 DNA sequence: TGTGCCAGCAGGCCCCGGGGCAAAGTTTATAACTATGGCTACACCTTC. Protein sequence: CASRPRGKVYNYGYTF.

This clonotype was seen ten or more times. The chain joins TRBV19 to TRBJ2-3; D is unresolved. Per the germline V gene, CDR1 is LNHDA and CDR2 is SQIVND (reference sequence). The CDR3 contains 15 residues. Trimming removed 4 bases from V and 6 bases from J, with 17 bases in between. Written as DNA, the CDR3 is TGTGCCAGTAGTACTCACGAAATAGCCTCCGATACGCAGTATTTT. Encoded protein: CASSTHEIASDTQYF.

V and J are TRBV12-3 or TRBV12-4 and TRBJ2-7; D perhaps matches TRBD2 (5 bases). Trimming pared 7 bases from V and 2 bases from J, leaving 6 bases between. CDR3 length: 11 amino acids. CDR3 DNA: TGTGCCAGCAAGGGAGCCTACGAGCAGTACTTC. Its protein product is CASKGAYEQYF.

This clonotype has only a few counts. The chain employs TRBV7-9 and TRBJ1-4; 8 bases map to TRBD1. The ends lost 7 bases at V and 7 bases at J; junction bases unmatched: 5. The CDR3 loop spans 13 amino acids. Germline V gene sequence: CDR1 SEHNR, CDR2 FQNEAQ (reference sequence). CDR3 sequence (DNA): TGTGCCAGCACCCTGGACAGGGCTGAAAAACTGTTTTTT. Its protein product is CASTLDRAEKLFF.

The table lists this clonotype with a few counts. The chain links TRBV24-1 to TRBJ2-1; the match to TRBD1 covers 7 bases. CDR3 length equals 16 residues. V lost 1 base, J lost 6 bases, and 8 bases stayed unmatched. Germline CDR1 and CDR2: KGHDR and SFDVKD. CDR3 residues: CATSDFKTGLLNEQFF. The CDR3 coding sequence is TGTGCCACCAGTGATTTCAAGACAGGGCTTCTCAATGAGCAGTTCTTC.

The chain recombines TRBV14 with TRBJ2-7; D perhaps matches TRBD1 (5 bases). V gave up 5 bases and J gave up 2 bases, with 16 bases separating them. The CDR3 is 15 residues long. Per the germline V gene, CDR1 is SGHDN and CDR2 is FVKESK. The CDR3 DNA follows: TGTGCCAGCAGCTCCCACCATGGACACACCTACGAGCAGTACTTC. This encodes CASSSHHGHTYEQYF.

The CDR3 DNA reads TGCGCCAGCAGCTTGAGCGCCCCTAGCACAGATACGCAGTATTTT. It encodes CASSLSAPSTDTQYF. The chain recombines TRBV5-1 with TRBJ2-3; the D is unclear. The CDR3 consists of 15 residues. From germline, CDR1 is SGHRS and CDR2 YFSETQ. Trimming took 1 base from V and 0 from J, leaving 9 bases between them.

At least ten counts were recorded for this clonotype. The J gene is TRBJ1-1, the V gene TRBV11-2; D might be TRBD1 (6 bases). Trimming removed 1 base at V and 1 base at J, with 10 bases between. In germline, CDR1 is SGHAT, CDR2 FQNNGV. This CDR3 has 15 residues. The CDR3: CASSLVQGTNTEAFF. CDR3 in DNA: TGTGCCAGCAGCTTAGTACAGGGAACGAACACTGAAGCTTTCTTT.

In this sample, this clonotype turned up many times. The chain employs TRBV4-1 and TRBJ2-7; D is ambiguous. The ends were cut back, 3 bases at V and 3 bases at J, with 15 bases in the middle. The germline gives CDR1 MGHRA, CDR2 YSYEKL. The CDR3 is 15 residues long. In DNA, the CDR3 is TGCGCCAGCAGCCAGGGCATTCTACCCGGCTACGAGCAGTACTTC. Protein product: CASSQGILPGYEQYF.

This clonotype has a handful of counts. CDR3 protein: CAISGDSSLNTEAFF. The CDR3, as DNA: TGTGCCATCAGTGGGGACAGTTCATTGAACACTGAAGCTTTCTTT. The chain joins TRBV10-3 to TRBJ1-1; 7 bases match TRBD1. The CDR3 loop spans 15 amino acids. Germline CDR1 is ENHRY and CDR2 is SYGVKD. The V segment lost 4 bases and the J segment 0 bases; nucleotides outside the gene matches: 5.

CDR3 in amino acids: CASSTPGGDHYGYTF. The CDR3 DNA is TGTGCCAGTAGTACACCCGGGGGGGACCACTATGGCTACACCTTC. The genes are TRBV19 and TRBJ1-2; D is perhaps TRBD1 (5 bases). CDR3 length equals 15 residues. Germline V lookup: CDR1 LNHDA, CDR2 SQIVND (reference sequence). V was pared by 4 bases and J by 3 bases, with 15 bases between.

This clonotype turned up a few times. In DNA, the CDR3 is TGTGCCAGTTTGCCCCGGGCAGTCGATAATTCACCCCTCCACTTT. Amino acid sequence: CASLPRAVDNSPLHF. J is TRBJ1-6 and V is TRBV19; D is ambiguous. V shed 8 bases and J shed 5 bases, with 16 bases lying between them. The CDR3 is 15 residues long. Looked up from germline, CDR1 is LNHDA and CDR2 is SQIVND (reference sequence).

This clonotype was counted many times. The CDR3 DNA reads TGTGCCAGTACCTTATCTACAGGGTATCCTGGGACCGGGGAGCTGTTTTTT. Translated, it gives CASTLSTGYPGTGELFF. The chain uses TRBV19 and TRBJ2-2; TRBD1 is a possible D gene (6 bases). CDR1 is LNHDA and CDR2 is SQIVND in the germline V gene (reference sequence). The V gene lost 7 bases and the J gene lost 5 bases, with 23 bases spanning the gap. CDR3 length equals 17 residues.

This clonotype was observed at least ten times. The V and J genes are TRBV7-9 and TRBJ1-2; 10 nucleotides match TRBD1. V was pared by 5 bases and J by 2 bases, with 5 bases of the junction left unmatched. The CDR3 sequence is 15 residues long. Germline V gene lookup returns CDR1 SEHNR and CDR2 FQNEAQ (reference sequence). DNA of the CDR3: TGTGCCAGCAGCCCTCCGGGACAGGGGAACTATGGCTACACCTTC. Its protein is CASSPPGQGNYGYTF.

The CDR3 protein is CSARALLAGASYEQYF. The CDR3 DNA reads as TGCAGTGCTAGAGCCCTGCTAGCGGGAGCGTCCTACGAGCAGTACTTC. The chain uses TRBV20-1 and TRBJ2-7; TRBD2 matches 10 bases. V shed 1 base, J shed 1 base, and the junction held 7 bases outside the gene matches. Per germline, CDR1 DFQATT and CDR2 SNEGSKA (reference sequence). The CDR3 runs to 16 residues.

This clonotype was observed a handful of times. This chain uses TRBV29-1 with TRBJ2-1; 9 positions agree with TRBD2. CDR3 length equals 14 residues. V lost 7 bases and J lost 8; bases outside the gene matches: 12. Looked up from germline, CDR1 is SQVTM and CDR2 is ANQGSEA. Here the CDR3 reads CSGDFAGGPDEQFF. The CDR3 DNA reads as TGCAGCGGGGACTTTGCGGGAGGGCCCGATGAGCAGTTCTTC.

This clonotype was seen a few times. The chain has TRBV27 and TRBJ2-1, with D possibly matching TRBD2 (6 bases). V lost 0 bases, J lost 8 bases, and 20 bases lay in between. CDR1 MNHEY and CDR2 SMNVEV come from the germline V gene (reference sequence). This CDR3 has 17 amino acids. CDR3 bases: TGTGCCAGCAGTTTATCTGGAGGGGACGGGGGAGGCGATGAGCAGTTCTTC. As protein: CASSLSGGDGGGDEQFF.

In its sample, this clonotype was seen many times. The V and J genes are TRBV10-1 and TRBJ2-2, with D unclear. The CDR3 runs to 17 residues. Germline lookup yields CDR1 WNHNN and CDR2 SYGVQD (reference sequence). Deletions cut 11 bases from V and 8 bases from J, with 30 bases between. Here the CDR3 reads CAGPTTLPQETRGELFF. The CDR3 region has the DNA TGCGCCGGACCGACAACTCTACCTCAGGAAACGAGGGGGGAGCTGTTTTTT.

This clonotype showed up just a few times. The CDR3 coding sequence is TGCGCCAGCAGCTCCACGGGCGGCGGGAGGCGGGAGACCCAGTACTTC. It translates to CASSSTGGGRRETQYF. The chain couples TRBV5-1 to TRBJ2-5; 8 bases map to TRBD2. The CDR3 is 16 amino acids. CDR1 is SGHRS, CDR2 YFSETQ, per germline. Trimming took 3 bases from V and 5 from J; bases not matched to a gene: 12.

This clonotype was counted a few times. The gene calls are TRBV20-1 and TRBJ2-7; TRBD2 matches 11 bases. Losses at the gene ends were 2 bases for V and 5 bases for J; bases not matched to a gene: 8. From germline, CDR1 is DFQATT and CDR2 SNEGSKA (reference sequence). CDR3 length: 15 residues. As DNA, the CDR3 is TGCAGTGCTAGACCTGATAGCGGGAGGGGCGACGAGCAGTACTTC. Translated: CSARPDSGRGDEQYF.

The J gene is TRBJ2-6, the V gene TRBV24-1, with D unclear. The V and J ends lost 4 bases and 4 bases respectively, with 13 bases between them. This CDR3 is built from 16 residues. In germline, CDR1 is KGHDR, CDR2 SFDVKD. The CDR3 region is CATSDLPGSGANVLTF. CDR3 nucleotides: TGTGCCACCAGTGACCTACCGGGCTCCGGGGCCAACGTCCTGACTTTC.

In its sample, this clonotype was seen many times. V and J are TRBV12-3 or TRBV12-4 and TRBJ2-1; D possibly uses TRBD1 or TRBD2 (5 bases each). Trimming cost V 0 bases and J 6 bases, with 12 bases left between them. This CDR3 has 15 amino acids. The CDR3 coding sequence is TGTGCCAGCAGTTTAGCGCCTGGTGGGGGCAATGAGCAGTTCTTC. Translation gives CASSLAPGGGNEQFF.